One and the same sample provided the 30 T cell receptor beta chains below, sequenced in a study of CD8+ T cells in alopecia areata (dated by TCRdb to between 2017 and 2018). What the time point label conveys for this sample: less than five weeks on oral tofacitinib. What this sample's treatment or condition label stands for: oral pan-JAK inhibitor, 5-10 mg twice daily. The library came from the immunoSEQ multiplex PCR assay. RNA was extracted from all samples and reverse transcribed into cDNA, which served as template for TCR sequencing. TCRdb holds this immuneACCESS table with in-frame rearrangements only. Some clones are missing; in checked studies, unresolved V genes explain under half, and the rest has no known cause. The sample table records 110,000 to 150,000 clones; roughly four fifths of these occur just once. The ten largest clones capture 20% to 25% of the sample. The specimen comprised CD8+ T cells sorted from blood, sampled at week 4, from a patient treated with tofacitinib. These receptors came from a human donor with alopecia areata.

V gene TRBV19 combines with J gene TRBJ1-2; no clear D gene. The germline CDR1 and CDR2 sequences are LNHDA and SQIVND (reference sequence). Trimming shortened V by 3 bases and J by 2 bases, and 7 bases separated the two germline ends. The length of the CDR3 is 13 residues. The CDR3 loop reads CASSIPGNYGYTF. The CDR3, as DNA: TGTGCCAGTAGTATTCCGGGAAACTATGGCTACACCTTC.

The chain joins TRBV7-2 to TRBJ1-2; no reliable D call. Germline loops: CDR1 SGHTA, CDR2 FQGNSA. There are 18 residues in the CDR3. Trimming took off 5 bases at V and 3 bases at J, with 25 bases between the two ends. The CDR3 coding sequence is TGTGCCAGCAGCCAGTCCCCAGTTAGAGTACGGGCGGACTATGGCTACACCTTC. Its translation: CASSQSPVRVRADYGYTF.

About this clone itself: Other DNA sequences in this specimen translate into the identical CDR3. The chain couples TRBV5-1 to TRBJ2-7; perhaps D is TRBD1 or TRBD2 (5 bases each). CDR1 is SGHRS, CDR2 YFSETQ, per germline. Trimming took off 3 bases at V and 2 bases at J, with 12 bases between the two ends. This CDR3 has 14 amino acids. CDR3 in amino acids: CASSSGTGTYEQYF. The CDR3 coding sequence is TGCGCCAGCAGCTCCGGGACGGGTACCTACGAGCAGTACTTC.

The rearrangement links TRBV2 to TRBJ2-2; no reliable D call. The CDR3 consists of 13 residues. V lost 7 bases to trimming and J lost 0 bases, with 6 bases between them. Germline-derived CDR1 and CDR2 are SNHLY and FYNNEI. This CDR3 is CASIHANTGELFF. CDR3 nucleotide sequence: TGTGCCAGCATTCACGCGAACACCGGGGAGCTGTTTTTT.

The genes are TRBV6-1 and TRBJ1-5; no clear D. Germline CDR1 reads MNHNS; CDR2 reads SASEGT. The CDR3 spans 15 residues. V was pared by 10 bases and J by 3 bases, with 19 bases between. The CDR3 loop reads CATMLAKAFNQPQHF. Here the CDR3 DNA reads TGTGCCACCATGCTCGCCAAGGCCTTCAATCAGCCCCAGCATTTT.

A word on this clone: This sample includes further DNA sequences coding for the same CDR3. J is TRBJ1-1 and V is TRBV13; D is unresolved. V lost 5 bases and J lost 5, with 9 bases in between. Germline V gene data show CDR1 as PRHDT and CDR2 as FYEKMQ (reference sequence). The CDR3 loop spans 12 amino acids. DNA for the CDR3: TGTGCCAGCAGCCTACGAGGGACTGAAGCTTTCTTT. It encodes CASSLRGTEAFF.

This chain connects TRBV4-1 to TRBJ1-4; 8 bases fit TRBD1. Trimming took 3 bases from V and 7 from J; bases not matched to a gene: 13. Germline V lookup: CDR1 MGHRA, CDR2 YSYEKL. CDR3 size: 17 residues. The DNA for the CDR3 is TGCGCCAGCAGCCATCGTCCTTTGGAGCAGGGGGCTGAAAAACTGTTTTTT. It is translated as CASSHRPLEQGAEKLFF.

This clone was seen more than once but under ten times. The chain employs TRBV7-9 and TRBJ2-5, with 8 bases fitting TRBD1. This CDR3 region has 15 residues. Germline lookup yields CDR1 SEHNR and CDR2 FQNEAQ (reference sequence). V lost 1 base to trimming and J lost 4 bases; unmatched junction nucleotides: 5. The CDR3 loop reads CASSLVGQGTETQYF. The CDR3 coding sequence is TGTGCCAGCAGCTTAGTCGGACAGGGTACAGAGACCCAGTACTTC.

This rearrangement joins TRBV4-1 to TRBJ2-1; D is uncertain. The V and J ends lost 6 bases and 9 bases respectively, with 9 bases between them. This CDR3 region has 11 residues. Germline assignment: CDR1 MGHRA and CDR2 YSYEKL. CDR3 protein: CASSSVAEQFF. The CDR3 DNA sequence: TGCGCCAGCAGTAGTGTGGCTGAGCAGTTCTTC.

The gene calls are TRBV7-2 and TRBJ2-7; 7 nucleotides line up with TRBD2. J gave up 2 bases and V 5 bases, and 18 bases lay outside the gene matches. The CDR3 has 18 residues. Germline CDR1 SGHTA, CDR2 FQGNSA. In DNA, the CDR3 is TGTGCCAGCAGCCGGAGCGGGGCCGCGGTTCTGGGTACCTACGAGCAGTACTTC. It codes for CASSRSGAAVLGTYEQYF.

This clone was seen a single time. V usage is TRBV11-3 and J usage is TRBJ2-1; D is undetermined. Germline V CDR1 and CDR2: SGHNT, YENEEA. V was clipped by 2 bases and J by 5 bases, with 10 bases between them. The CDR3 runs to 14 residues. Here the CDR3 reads CASSLHRSDNEQFF. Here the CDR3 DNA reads TGTGCCAGCAGCTTACATCGATCGGACAATGAGCAGTTCTTC.

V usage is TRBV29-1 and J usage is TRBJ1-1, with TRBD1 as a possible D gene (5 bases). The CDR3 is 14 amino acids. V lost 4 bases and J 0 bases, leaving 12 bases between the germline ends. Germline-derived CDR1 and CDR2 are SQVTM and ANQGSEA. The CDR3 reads CSVAGQGVNTEAFF. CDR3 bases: TGCAGCGTTGCGGGCCAGGGAGTGAACACTGAAGCTTTCTTT.

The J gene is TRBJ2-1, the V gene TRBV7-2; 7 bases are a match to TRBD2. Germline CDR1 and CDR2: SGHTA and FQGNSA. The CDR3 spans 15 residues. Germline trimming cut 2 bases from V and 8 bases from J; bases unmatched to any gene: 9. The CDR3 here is CASSLSLAAGDEQFF. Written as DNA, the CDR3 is TGTGCCAGCAGCTTATCCCTAGCGGCGGGTGATGAGCAGTTCTTC.

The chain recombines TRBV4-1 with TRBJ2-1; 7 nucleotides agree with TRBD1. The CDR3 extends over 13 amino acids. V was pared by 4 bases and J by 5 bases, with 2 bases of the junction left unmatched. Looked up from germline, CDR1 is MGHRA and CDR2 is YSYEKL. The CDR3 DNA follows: TGCGCCAGCAGCCTGGACAGGAACAATGAGCAGTTCTTC. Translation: CASSLDRNNEQFF.

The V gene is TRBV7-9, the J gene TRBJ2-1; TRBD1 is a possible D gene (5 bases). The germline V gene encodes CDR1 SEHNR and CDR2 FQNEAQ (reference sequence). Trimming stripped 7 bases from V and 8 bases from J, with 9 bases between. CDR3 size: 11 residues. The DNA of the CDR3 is TGTGCCAGCAACAGGTTCGATGAGCAGTTCTTC. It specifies CASNRFDEQFF. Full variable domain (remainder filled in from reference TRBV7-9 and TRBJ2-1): DTGVSQNPRHKITKRGQNVTFRCDPISEHNRLYWYRQTLGQGPEFLTYFQNEAQLEKSRLLSDRFSAERPKGSFSTLEIQRTEQGDSAMYLCASNRFDEQFFGPGTRLTVL.

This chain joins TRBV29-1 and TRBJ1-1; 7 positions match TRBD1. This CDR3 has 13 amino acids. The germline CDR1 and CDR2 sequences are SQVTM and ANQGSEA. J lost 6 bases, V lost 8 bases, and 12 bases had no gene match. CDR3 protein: CSPRQGEGSEAFF. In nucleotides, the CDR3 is TGCAGCCCCAGACAGGGAGAAGGCTCTGAAGCTTTCTTT.

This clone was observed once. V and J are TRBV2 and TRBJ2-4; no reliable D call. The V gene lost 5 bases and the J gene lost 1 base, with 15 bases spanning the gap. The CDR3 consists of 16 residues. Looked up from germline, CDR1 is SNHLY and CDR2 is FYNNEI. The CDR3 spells CASSPISLVAKNIQYF. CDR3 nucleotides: TGTGCCAGCAGTCCCATCTCCCTAGTTGCCAAAAACATTCAGTACTTC.

The CDR3 nucleotides are TGTGCCAGCAGCTTAGTCGGGAGTACCCCGAACACCGGGGAGCTGTTTTTT. This codes for CASSLVGSTPNTGELFF. The rearrangement joins TRBV11-2 to TRBJ2-2; weak D call: TRBD2 (6 bases). The germline gives CDR1 SGHAT, CDR2 FQNNGV. V lost 1 base, J lost 0 bases, and 12 bases lay in between. The CDR3 totals 17 residues. Full variable domain (outside the CDR3, taken from reference TRBV11-2 and TRBJ2-2): EAGVAQSPRYKIIEKRQSVAFWCNPISGHATLYWYQQILGQGPKLLIQFQNNGVVDDSQLPKDRFSAERLKGVDSTLKIQPAKLEDSAVYLCASSLVGSTPNTGELFFGEGSRLTVL.

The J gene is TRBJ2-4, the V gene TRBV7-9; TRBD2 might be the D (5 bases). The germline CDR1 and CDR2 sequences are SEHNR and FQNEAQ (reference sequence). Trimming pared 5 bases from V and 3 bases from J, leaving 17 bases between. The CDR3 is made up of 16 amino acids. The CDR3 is CASSDIGVKSKNIQYF. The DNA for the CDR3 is TGTGCCAGCAGCGACATCGGGGTCAAGAGCAAAAACATTCAGTACTTC.

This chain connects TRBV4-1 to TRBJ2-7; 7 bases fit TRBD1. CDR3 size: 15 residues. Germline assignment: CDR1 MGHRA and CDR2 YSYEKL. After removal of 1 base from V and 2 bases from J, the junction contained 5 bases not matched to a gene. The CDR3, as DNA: TGCGCCAGCAGCCAAGCACCGGGACAGACCTACGAGCAGTACTTC. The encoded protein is CASSQAPGQTYEQYF.

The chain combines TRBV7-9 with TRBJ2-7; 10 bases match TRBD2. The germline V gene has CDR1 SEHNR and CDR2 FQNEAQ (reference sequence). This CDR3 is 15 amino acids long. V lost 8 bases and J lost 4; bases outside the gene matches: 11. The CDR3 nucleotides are TGTGCCAGCGTAGCGGGGGGCCTCTCACCTTACGAGCAGTACTTC. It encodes CASVAGGLSPYEQYF.

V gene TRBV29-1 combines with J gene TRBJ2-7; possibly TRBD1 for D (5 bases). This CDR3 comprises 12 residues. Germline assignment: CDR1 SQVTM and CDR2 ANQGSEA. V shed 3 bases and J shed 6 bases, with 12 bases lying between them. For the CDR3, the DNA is TGCAGCGTTGAGGACAAGGTTGCCGAGCAGTACTTC. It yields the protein CSVEDKVAEQYF.

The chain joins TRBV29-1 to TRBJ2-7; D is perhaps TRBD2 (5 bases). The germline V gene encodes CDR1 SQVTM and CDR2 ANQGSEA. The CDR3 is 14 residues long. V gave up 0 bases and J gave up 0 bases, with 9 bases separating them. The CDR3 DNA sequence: TGCAGCGTTGAAGAGCGAGGGAGCTCCTACGAGCAGTACTTC. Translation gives CSVEERGSSYEQYF.

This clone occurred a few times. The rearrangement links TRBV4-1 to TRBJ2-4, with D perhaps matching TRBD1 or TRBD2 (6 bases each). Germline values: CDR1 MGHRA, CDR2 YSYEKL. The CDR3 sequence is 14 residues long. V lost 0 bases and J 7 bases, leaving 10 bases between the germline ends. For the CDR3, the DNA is TGCGCCAGCAGCCAAGAAGGGGGGTTGAACATTCAGTACTTC. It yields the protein CASSQEGGLNIQYF.

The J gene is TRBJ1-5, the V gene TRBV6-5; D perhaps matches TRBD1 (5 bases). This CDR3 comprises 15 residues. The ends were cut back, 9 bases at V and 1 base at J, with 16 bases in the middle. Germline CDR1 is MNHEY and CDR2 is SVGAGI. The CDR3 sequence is CASSPSGGSNQPQHF. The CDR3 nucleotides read TGTGCCAGTTCCCCTTCGGGGGGGAGCAATCAGCCCCAGCATTTT.

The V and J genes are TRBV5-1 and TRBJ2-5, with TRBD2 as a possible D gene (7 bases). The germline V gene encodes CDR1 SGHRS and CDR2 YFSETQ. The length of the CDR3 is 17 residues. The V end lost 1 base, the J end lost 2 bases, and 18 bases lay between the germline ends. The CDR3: CASSLSRGAPDQETQYF. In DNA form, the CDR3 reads TGCGCCAGCAGCTTGTCTCGGGGGGCTCCGGATCAAGAGACCCAGTACTTC.

CDR3 DNA: TGTGCCAGCAGTGAATCACCGGGACTAGCAAATGAGCAGTTCTTC. Translated: CASSESPGLANEQFF. The chain employs TRBV6-4 and TRBJ2-1; 9 bases agree with TRBD2. The CDR3 spans 15 residues. Germline V CDR1 and CDR2: MRHNA, SNTAGT. V gave up 3 bases and J gave up 7 bases; unmatched junction bases: 7.

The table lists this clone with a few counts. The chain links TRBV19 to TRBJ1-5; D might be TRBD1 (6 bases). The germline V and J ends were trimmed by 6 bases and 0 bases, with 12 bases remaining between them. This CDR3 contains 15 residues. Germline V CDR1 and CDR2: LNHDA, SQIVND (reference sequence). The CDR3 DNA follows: TGTGCCAGTAGCCGGGGGCAGCTTAGCAATCAGCCCCAGCATTTT. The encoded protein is CASSRGQLSNQPQHF.

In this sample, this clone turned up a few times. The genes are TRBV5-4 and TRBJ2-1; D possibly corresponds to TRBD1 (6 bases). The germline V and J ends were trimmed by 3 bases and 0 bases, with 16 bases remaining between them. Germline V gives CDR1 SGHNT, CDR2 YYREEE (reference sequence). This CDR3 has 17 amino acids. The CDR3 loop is CASSWGHLPHSYNEQFF. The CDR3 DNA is TGTGCCAGCAGCTGGGGACACCTACCACACTCCTACAATGAGCAGTTCTTC.

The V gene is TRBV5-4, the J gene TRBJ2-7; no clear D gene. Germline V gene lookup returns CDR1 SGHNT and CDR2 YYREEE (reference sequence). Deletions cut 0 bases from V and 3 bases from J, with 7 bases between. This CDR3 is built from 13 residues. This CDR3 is CASSLEAGYEQYF. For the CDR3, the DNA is TGTGCCAGCAGCTTGGAGGCAGGCTACGAGCAGTACTTC.